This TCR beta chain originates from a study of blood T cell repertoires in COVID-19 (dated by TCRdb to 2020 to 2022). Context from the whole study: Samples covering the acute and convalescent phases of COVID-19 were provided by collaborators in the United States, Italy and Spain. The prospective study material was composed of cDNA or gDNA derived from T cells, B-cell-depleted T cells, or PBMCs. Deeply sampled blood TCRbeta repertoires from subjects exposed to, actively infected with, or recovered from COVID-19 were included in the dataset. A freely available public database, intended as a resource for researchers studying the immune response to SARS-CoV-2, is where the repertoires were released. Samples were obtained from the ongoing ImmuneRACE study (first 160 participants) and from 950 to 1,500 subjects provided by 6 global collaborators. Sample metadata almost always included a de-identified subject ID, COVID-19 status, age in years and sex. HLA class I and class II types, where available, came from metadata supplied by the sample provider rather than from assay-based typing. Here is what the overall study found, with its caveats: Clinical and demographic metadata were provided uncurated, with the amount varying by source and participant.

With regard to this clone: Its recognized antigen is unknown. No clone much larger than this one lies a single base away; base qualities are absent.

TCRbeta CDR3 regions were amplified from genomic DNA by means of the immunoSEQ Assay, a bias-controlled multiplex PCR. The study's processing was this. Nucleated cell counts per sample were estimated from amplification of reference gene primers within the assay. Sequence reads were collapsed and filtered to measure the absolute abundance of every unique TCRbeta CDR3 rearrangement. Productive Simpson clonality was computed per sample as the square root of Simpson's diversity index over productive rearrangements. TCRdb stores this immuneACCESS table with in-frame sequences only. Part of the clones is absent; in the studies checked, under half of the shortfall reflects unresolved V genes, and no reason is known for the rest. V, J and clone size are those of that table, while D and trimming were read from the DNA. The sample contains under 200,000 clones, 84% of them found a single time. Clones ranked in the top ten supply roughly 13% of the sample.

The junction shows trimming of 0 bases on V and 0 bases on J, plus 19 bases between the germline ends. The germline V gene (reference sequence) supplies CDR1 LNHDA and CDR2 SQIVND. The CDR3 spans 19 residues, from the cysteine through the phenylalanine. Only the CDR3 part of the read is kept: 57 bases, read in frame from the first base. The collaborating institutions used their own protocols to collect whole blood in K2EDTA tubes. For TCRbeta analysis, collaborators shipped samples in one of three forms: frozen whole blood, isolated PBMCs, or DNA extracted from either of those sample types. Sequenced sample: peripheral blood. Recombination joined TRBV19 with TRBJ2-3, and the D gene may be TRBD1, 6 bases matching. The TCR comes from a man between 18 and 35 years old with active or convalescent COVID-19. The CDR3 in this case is CASSIDLPRTDRSTDTQYF. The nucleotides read TGTGCCAGTAGTATAGATCTGCCCCGGACAGACAGAAGCACAGATACGCAGTATTTT.